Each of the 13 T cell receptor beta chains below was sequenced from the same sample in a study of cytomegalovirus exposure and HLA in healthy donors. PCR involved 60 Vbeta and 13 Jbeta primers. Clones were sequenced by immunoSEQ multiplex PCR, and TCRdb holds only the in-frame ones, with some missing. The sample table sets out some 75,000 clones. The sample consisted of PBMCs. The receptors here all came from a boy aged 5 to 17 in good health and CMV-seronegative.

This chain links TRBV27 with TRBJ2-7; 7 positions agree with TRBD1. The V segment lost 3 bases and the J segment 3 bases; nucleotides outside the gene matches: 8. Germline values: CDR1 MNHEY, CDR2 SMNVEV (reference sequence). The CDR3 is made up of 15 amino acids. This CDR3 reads CASSFSGQKNYEQYF. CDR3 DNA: TGTGCCAGCAGTTTCTCGGGACAGAAGAACTACGAGCAGTACTTC.

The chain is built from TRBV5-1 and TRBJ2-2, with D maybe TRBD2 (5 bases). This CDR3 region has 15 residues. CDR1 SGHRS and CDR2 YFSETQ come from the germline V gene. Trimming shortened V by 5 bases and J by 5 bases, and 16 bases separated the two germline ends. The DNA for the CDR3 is TGCGCCAGCAGGGCCCCGGGGTTAGAGACCGGGGAGCTGTTTTTT. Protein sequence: CASRAPGLETGELFF. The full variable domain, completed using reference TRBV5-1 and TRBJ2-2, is KAGVTQTPRYLIKTRGQQVTLSCSPISGHRSVSWYQQTPGQGLQFLFEYFSETQRNKGNFPGRFSGRQFSNSRSEMNVSTLELGDSALYLCASRAPGLETGELFFGEGSRLTVL.

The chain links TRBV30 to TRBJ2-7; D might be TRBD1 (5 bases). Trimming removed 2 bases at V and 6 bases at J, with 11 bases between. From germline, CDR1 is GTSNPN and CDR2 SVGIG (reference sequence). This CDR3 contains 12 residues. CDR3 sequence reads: CAWSSRQSEQYF. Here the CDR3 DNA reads TGTGCCTGGAGTTCCAGACAGAGCGAGCAGTACTTC. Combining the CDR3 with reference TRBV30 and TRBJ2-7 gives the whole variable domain SQTIHQWPATLVQPVGSPLSLECTVEGTSNPNLYWYRQAAGRGLQLLFYSVGIGQISSEVPQNLSASRPQDRQFILSSKKLLLSDSGFYLCAWSSRQSEQYFGPGTRLTVT.

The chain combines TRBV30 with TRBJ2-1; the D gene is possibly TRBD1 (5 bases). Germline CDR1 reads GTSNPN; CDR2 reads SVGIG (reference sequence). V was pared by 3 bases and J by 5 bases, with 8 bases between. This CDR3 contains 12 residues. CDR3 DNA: TGTGCCTGGAGCCCAGGGCACAATGAGCAGTTCTTC. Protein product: CAWSPGHNEQFF.

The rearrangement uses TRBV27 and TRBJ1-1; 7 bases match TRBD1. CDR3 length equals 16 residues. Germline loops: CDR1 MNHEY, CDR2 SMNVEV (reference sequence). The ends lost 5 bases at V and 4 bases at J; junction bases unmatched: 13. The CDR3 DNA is TGTGCCAGCAGTCCCAAAATCCGGGACAGTCGCACTGAAGCTTTCTTT. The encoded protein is CASSPKIRDSRTEAFF.

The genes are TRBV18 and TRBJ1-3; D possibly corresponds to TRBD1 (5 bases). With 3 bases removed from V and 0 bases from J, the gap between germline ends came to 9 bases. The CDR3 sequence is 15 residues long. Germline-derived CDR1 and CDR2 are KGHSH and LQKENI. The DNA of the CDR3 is TGTGCCAGCTCACCCAGCCAGGGCTCTGGAAACACCATATATTTT. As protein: CASSPSQGSGNTIYF. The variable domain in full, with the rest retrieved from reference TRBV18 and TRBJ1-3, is NAGVMQNPRHLVRRRGQEARLRCSPMKGHSHVYWYRQLPEEGLKFMVYLQKENIIDESGMPKERFSAEFPKEGPSILRIQQVVRGDSAAYFCASSPSQGSGNTIYFGEGSWLTVV.

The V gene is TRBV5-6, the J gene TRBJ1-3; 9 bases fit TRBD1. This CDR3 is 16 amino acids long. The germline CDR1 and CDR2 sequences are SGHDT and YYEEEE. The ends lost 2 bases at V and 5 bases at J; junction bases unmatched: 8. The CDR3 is CASSFGTGNWRNTIYF. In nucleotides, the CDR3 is TGTGCCAGCAGCTTCGGGACAGGGAATTGGAGAAACACCATATATTTT.

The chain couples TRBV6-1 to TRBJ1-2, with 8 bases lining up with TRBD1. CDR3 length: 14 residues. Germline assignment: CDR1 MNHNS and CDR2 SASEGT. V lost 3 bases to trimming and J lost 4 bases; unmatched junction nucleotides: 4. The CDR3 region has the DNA TGTGCCAGCAGTGAGAACAGGGGGTCCTATGGCTACACCTTC. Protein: CASSENRGSYGYTF.

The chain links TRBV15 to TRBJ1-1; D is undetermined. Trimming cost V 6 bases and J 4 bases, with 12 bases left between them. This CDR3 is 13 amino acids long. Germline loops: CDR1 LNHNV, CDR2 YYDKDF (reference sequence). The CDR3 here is CATRLVEGTEAFF. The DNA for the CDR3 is TGTGCCACCAGGTTAGTAGAGGGCACTGAAGCTTTCTTT. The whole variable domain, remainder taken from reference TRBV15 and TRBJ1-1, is DAMVIQNPRYQVTQFGKPVTLSCSQTLNHNVMYWYQQKSSQAPKLLFHYYDKDFNNEADTPDNFQSRRPNTSFCFLDIRSPGLGDTAMYLCATRLVEGTEAFFGQGTRLTVV.

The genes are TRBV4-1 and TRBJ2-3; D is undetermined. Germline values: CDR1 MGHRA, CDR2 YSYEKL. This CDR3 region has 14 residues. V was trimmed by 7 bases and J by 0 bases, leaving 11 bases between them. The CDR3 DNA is TGCGCCAGCACTAAGGTGGGCAGCACAGATACGCAGTATTTT. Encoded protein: CASTKVGSTDTQYF.

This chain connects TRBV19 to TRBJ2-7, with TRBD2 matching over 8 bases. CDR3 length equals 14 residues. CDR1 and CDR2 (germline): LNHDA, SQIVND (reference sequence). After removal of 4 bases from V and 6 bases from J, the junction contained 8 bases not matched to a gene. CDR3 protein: CASSTGLAAGEQYF. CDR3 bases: TGTGCCAGTAGTACCGGACTAGCAGCGGGCGAGCAGTACTTC.

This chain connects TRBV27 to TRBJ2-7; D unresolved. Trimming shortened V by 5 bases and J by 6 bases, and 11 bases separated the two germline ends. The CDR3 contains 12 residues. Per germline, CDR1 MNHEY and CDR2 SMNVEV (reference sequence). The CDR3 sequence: CASSPGVGEQYF. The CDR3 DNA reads TGTGCCAGCAGTCCTGGAGTGGGCGAGCAGTACTTC.

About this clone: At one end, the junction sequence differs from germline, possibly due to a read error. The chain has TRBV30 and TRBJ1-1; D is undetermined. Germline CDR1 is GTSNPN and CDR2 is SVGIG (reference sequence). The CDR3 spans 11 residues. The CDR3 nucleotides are TGTGCCTGGGACGTAAACAGTGAAGCTTTCTTT. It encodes CAWDVNSEAFF.